A single sample gave rise to the 10 T cell receptor beta chains below, sequenced in a study of control samples from healthy donors and cancer patients. Assay used: immunoSEQ multiplex PCR; TCRdb lists only in-frame clones, some missing. This table has 400,000 to 450,000 clones, approximately 92% appearing once. Sequenced sample: PBMCs. The receptors here all came from a man in his forties with head and neck cancer.

V gene TRBV14 combines with J gene TRBJ2-5, with D maybe TRBD2 (6 bases). Looked up from germline, CDR1 is SGHDN and CDR2 is FVKESK. This CDR3 comprises 16 residues. V was trimmed by 2 bases and J by 0 bases, leaving 13 bases between them. CDR3 in DNA: TGTGCCAGCAGCCAAAGGCCGGGGGAACACCAAGAGACCCAGTACTTC. It translates to CASSQRPGEHQETQYF.

The chain recombines TRBV2 with TRBJ1-1; maybe TRBD1 (6 bases). V was cut by 7 bases and J by 11 bases, with 26 bases left in between. CDR1 is SNHLY, CDR2 FYNNEI, per germline. This CDR3 has 15 residues. The CDR3 DNA reads as TGTGCCAGCACCTCGGGTAGCGGACAGCGTCCTCTGGCTTTCTTT. As protein: CASTSGSGQRPLAFF.

This clone was detected only once. The chain is built from TRBV28 and TRBJ2-1; D is undetermined. Trimming removed 0 bases from V and 7 bases from J, with 7 bases in between. The CDR3 is 13 amino acids. Germline V gene lookup returns CDR1 MDHEN and CDR2 SYDVKM. Written as DNA, the CDR3 is TGTGCCAGCAGTTTATGGCCCCGGAATGAGCAGTTCTTC. It specifies CASSLWPRNEQFF.

This sequence joins TRBV5-4 and TRBJ1-5; 7 bases line up with TRBD1. V trimming: 4 bases; J trimming: 7 bases; junction bases outside the gene matches: 8. This CDR3 spans 14 amino acids. The germline CDR1 and CDR2 sequences are SGHNT and YYREEE (reference sequence). Here the CDR3 DNA reads TGTGCCAGCAGCGCCGACAGGGAGAACCAGCCCCAGCATTTT. This sequence encodes CASSADRENQPQHF.

This CDR3 is CSVEPSQWEAFF. CDR3 DNA sequence: TGCAGCGTTGAACCTTCTCAATGGGAAGCTTTCTTT. This sequence joins TRBV29-1 and TRBJ1-1; D gene unclear. The CDR3 has 12 amino acids. Trimming cost V 2 bases and J 8 bases, with 12 bases left between them. Germline V gives CDR1 SQVTM, CDR2 ANQGSEA.

This chain links TRBV28 with TRBJ2-1; TRBD2 aligns across 8 bases. The germline CDR1 and CDR2 sequences are MDHEN and SYDVKM. J lost 6 bases, V lost 7 bases, and 14 bases had no gene match. This CDR3 has 16 residues. The CDR3 DNA sequence: TGTGCCAGCACCCCTAGCGGGCCCGTTGTAACCAATGAGCAGTTCTTC. It yields the protein CASTPSGPVVTNEQFF.

This chain connects TRBV15 to TRBJ1-1; the match to TRBD1 covers 8 bases. The germline V gene encodes CDR1 LNHNV and CDR2 YYDKDF (reference sequence). There are 15 residues in the CDR3. J gave up 1 base and V 0 bases, and 1 base lay outside the gene matches. CDR3 sequence reads: CATSREQGGNTEAFF. CDR3 coding DNA: TGTGCCACCAGCAGAGAACAGGGGGGGAACACTGAAGCTTTCTTT.

The V and J genes are TRBV2 and TRBJ2-3; the D gene is possibly TRBD2 (7 bases). Trimming stripped 1 base from V and 10 bases from J, with 15 bases between. This CDR3 has 14 amino acids. The germline CDR1 and CDR2 sequences are SNHLY and FYNNEI. CDR3 DNA: TGTGCCAGCAGTGAAGTTCTAGGGGGGGAGGCGCAGTATTTT. It is translated as CASSEVLGGEAQYF.

The chain links TRBV6-4 to TRBJ1-1; no clear D gene. The germline V gene encodes CDR1 MRHNA and CDR2 SNTAGT. The germline V and J ends were trimmed by 5 bases and 1 base, with 8 bases remaining between them. CDR3 size: 13 residues. CDR3 in amino acids: CASSREGNTEAFF. DNA for the CDR3: TGTGCCAGCAGTCGAGAGGGGAACACTGAAGCTTTCTTT.

The CDR3 DNA reads as TGTGCCAGCAGTTTCGGCAGGGCGGGCACCGGGGAGCTGTTTTTT. Protein: CASSFGRAGTGELFF. This chain uses TRBV27 with TRBJ2-2; D could derive from TRBD1 or TRBD2 (5 bases each). The CDR3 covers 15 residues. V lost 3 bases to trimming and J lost 4 bases, with 12 bases between them. The germline CDR1 and CDR2 sequences are MNHEY and SMNVEV (reference sequence).